The 5 T cell receptor beta chains presented below share a single source sample, sequenced in a study of blood T cell repertoires in COVID-19. Method: immunoSEQ multiplex PCR; TCRdb's copy keeps in-frame clones and lacks some. Found here are 300,000 to 350,000 clones, approximately 86% of them singletons; the top ten hold roughly 4%. Sequencing was carried out using PBMCs or T cells enriched from blood (not recorded which). The receptors were gathered from a woman in her thirties or forties with acute COVID-19.

The chain recombines TRBV6-2 or TRBV6-3 with TRBJ2-7, with D possibly TRBD2 on 5 matching bases. The CDR3 is 12 amino acids. The germline V and J ends were trimmed by 5 bases and 5 bases, with 10 bases remaining between them. Germline assignment: CDR1 MNHEY and CDR2 SVGEGT. In DNA form, the CDR3 reads TGTGCCAGCAGTCATGGACTCCACGAGCAGTACTTC. The encoded protein is CASSHGLHEQYF.

V and J are TRBV6-5 and TRBJ1-1; no reliable D call. The CDR3 is made up of 15 amino acids. From germline, CDR1 is MNHEY and CDR2 SVGAGI. V lost 6 bases and J 2 bases, leaving 16 bases between the germline ends. CDR3 residues: CASSQLQSENTEAFF. DNA of the CDR3: TGTGCCAGCAGCCAGTTACAGTCAGAAAACACTGAAGCTTTCTTT.

The chain is built from TRBV27 and TRBJ1-1; tentative D call: TRBD1 (5 bases). Germline lookup yields CDR1 MNHEY and CDR2 SMNVEV (reference sequence). V was clipped by 7 bases and J by 8 bases, with 23 bases between them. The CDR3 covers 15 residues. The CDR3: CASNPARDFSPEAFF. The CDR3 DNA follows: TGTGCCAGCAATCCAGCGAGGGACTTTAGCCCCGAAGCTTTCTTT.

The chain recombines TRBV5-5 with TRBJ1-6; D might be TRBD1 (5 bases). This CDR3 spans 12 amino acids. Looked up from germline, CDR1 is SGHKS and CDR2 is YYEKEE (reference sequence). V lost 4 bases and J lost 11, with 10 bases in between. This chain's CDR3 is CASSRIGAPLHF. The DNA of the CDR3 is TGTGCCAGCAGCCGTATAGGGGCACCCCTCCACTTT. Full variable domain (rest looked up from reference TRBV5-5 and TRBJ1-6): DAGVTQSPTHLIKTRGQQVTLRCSPISGHKSVSWYQQVLGQGPQFIFQYYEKEERGRGNFPDRFSARQFPNYSSELNVNALLLGDSALYLCASSRIGAPLHFGNGTRLTVT.

This clone was observed a single time. V and J are TRBV10-1 and TRBJ1-6; possible D gene TRBD1, 6 bases. The ends were cut back, 11 bases at V and 4 bases at J, with 15 bases in the middle. The CDR3 has 14 amino acids. Germline values: CDR1 WNHNN, CDR2 SYGVQD (reference sequence). In DNA, the CDR3 is TGCGCCCGACATCGGGACAAGTATAATTCACCCCTCCACTTT. The encoded protein is CARHRDKYNSPLHF.